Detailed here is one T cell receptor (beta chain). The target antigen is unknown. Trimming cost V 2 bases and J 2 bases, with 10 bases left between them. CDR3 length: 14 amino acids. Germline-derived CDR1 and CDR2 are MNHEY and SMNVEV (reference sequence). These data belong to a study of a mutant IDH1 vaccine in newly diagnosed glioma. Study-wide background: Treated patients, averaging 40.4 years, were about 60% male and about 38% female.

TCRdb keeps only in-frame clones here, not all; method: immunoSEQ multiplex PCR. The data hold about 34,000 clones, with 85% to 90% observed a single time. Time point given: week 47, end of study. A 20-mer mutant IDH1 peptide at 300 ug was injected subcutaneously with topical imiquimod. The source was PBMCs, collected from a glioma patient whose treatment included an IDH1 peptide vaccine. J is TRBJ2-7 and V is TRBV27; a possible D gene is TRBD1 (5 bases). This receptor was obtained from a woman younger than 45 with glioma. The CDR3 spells CASSLLQGPYEQYF. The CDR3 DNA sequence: TGTGCCAGCAGTTTACTCCAGGGCCCCTACGAGCAGTACTTC.